This T cell receptor (beta chain) was retrieved from a study of blood T cell repertoires in COVID-19. Study-wide context: Sources were T cells, B-cell-depleted T cells, or PBMCs; the material itself was cDNA or gDNA.

TCRdb keeps only in-frame clones here, not all; method: immunoSEQ multiplex PCR. This sample has about 120,000 clones; more than 80% occur once, and the top ten carry around a quarter. The CDR3 is 15 residues long. Germline CDR1 reads MNHNY; CDR2 reads SVGAGI (reference sequence). Trimming left V 6 bases short and J 3 bases short, with 15 bases between. Specimen: peripheral blood. The TCR was taken from a man between 65 and 85 years old with active or convalescent COVID-19. The V gene is TRBV6-6, the J gene TRBJ1-5; tentatively, D is TRBD1 (6 bases). CDR3 nucleotides: TGTGCCAGCAGAAACTTCCGGGACATCAATCAGCCCCAGCATTTT. Residues: CASRNFRDINQPQHF.